Presented here are 18 T cell receptor beta chains from one specimen sequenced in a study of spatial heterogeneity in lung cancer. Time point described: sample taken at primary tumor resection. Unsorted whole RNA samples from tumor, nontumor lung or frozen PBMC were sequenced. MiXCR, run by TCRdb on the 5' RACE reads, gives a single entry per CDR3 protein. The sample includes about 3,200 distinct CDR3 sequences, 16% seen only once; the top ten take 84%. Material: PBMCs, obtained at surgery. These receptors all come from a female donor with early-stage non-small cell lung cancer.

V gene TRBV7-9 combines with J gene TRBJ2-7, with 8 bases aligning to TRBD1. This CDR3 region has 16 residues. CDR1 SEHNR and CDR2 FQNEAQ come from the germline V gene (reference sequence). Trimming took 5 bases from V and 0 from J; bases not matched to a gene: 9. The CDR3 region is CASSTRQGTGSYEQYF. The CDR3 DNA is TGTGCCAGCAGCACTAGACAGGGGACGGGCTCCTACGAGCAGTACTTC.

Ten or more counts support this clonotype. The rearrangement links TRBV12-3 or TRBV12-4 to TRBJ2-4, with D perhaps TRBD2 (5 bases). This CDR3 comprises 16 residues. Trimming cost V 5 bases and J 6 bases, with 20 bases left between them. The CDR3 spells CASSRRIGNSRNIQYF. Here the CDR3 DNA reads TGTGCCAGCAGTCGCCGTATCGGGAACTCGAGAAACATTCAGTACTTC.

Ten or more counts support this clonotype. The CDR3 protein is CASSPGLGEQFF. The CDR3 bases are TGTGCCAGCAGTCCGGGACTAGGGGAGCAGTTCTTC. The chain combines TRBV27 with TRBJ2-1; the match to TRBD2 covers 8 bases. The germline V gene has CDR1 MNHEY and CDR2 SMNVEV (reference sequence). Trimming at V came to 5 bases and at J to 10 bases, leaving 4 bases not matched to a gene. The CDR3 is made up of 12 amino acids.

V is TRBV28 and J is TRBJ2-5; D unclear. V lost 6 bases and J 4 bases, leaving 12 bases between the germline ends. Germline lookup yields CDR1 MDHEN and CDR2 SYDVKM. The CDR3 is made up of 13 amino acids. The DNA of the CDR3 is TGTGCCAGCAGGCCGGATGGCCGAGAGACCCAGTACTTC. This gives the protein CASRPDGRETQYF.

This clonotype has at least ten counts. CDR3 sequence (DNA): TGTGCCAGCCGCGTAACTGGGAACACCGGGGAGCTGTTTTTT. Protein product: CASRVTGNTGELFF. The chain links TRBV12-3 or TRBV12-4 to TRBJ2-2; D remains unclear. Between the trimmed V and J ends, which lost 8 bases and 1 base, there was a span of 11 bases. The CDR3 runs to 14 residues.

This clonotype came up many times. The chain carries TRBV5-1 and TRBJ2-1; D not resolved. The V end was cut by 7 bases, the J end by 8 bases, with 25 bases between. There are 16 residues in the CDR3. The germline V gene encodes CDR1 SGHRS and CDR2 YFSETQ. Here the CDR3 DNA reads TGCGCCAGCGCCGAGTCCTCTCCAGCGTTCGGGCATGAGCAGTTCTTC. Protein product: CASAESSPAFGHEQFF.

This clonotype was counted at least ten times. V and J are TRBV4-1 and TRBJ2-3, with D hard to call. Trimming pared 2 bases from V and 5 bases from J, leaving 11 bases between. Germline-derived CDR1 and CDR2 are MGHRA and YSYEKL. The CDR3 has 14 residues. CDR3 amino acids: CASSQLGYQDTQYF. The DNA for the CDR3 is TGCGCCAGCAGCCAACTTGGCTACCAAGATACGCAGTATTTT.

This clonotype showed up many times. The chain is built from TRBV18 and TRBJ2-7, with a possible D match to TRBD2 (5 bases). CDR1 is KGHSH, CDR2 LQKENI, per germline. The V end was cut by 1 base, the J end by 2 bases, with 9 bases between. The CDR3 length is 14 residues. The CDR3 region is CASSPRTVPYEQYF. In DNA, the CDR3 is TGTGCCAGCTCACCACGGACTGTTCCCTACGAGCAGTACTTC. Combining the CDR3 with reference TRBV18 and TRBJ2-7 gives the whole variable domain NAGVMQNPRHLVRRRGQEARLRCSPMKGHSHVYWYRQLPEEGLKFMVYLQKENIIDESGMPKERFSAEFPKEGPSILRIQQVVRGDSAAYFCASSPRTVPYEQYFGPGTRLTVT.

The chain uses TRBV4-3 and TRBJ2-3, with TRBD2 matching over 15 bases. Germline V gene data show CDR1 as LGHNA and CDR2 as YSLEER. J was trimmed by 6 bases and V by 4 bases; bases with no gene match: 5. The CDR3 sequence is 16 residues long. As DNA, the CDR3 is TGCGCCAGCAGCCCTGGACTAGCGGGAGGGCCGGATACGCAGTATTTT. Translation gives CASSPGLAGGPDTQYF.

This clonotype was seen ten or more times. J is TRBJ2-7 and V is TRBV7-9; weak D call: TRBD2 (5 bases). This CDR3 spans 14 amino acids. Per germline, CDR1 SEHNR and CDR2 FQNEAQ (reference sequence). Trimming took 5 bases from V and 7 from J, leaving 18 bases between them. The CDR3 sequence: CASSPPSWGGEQYF. Here the CDR3 DNA reads TGTGCCAGCAGCCCCCCTAGCTGGGGTGGTGAGCAGTACTTC. The full variable domain, in which reference TRBV7-9 and TRBJ2-7 provide the parts outside the CDR3, is DTGVSQNPRHKITKRGQNVTFRCDPISEHNRLYWYRQTLGQGPEFLTYFQNEAQLEKSRLLSDRFSAERPKGSFSTLEIQRTEQGDSAMYLCASSPPSWGGEQYFGPGTRLTVT.

This clonotype has more than one count but fewer than ten. This chain links TRBV9 with TRBJ2-1; TRBD1 aligns across 10 bases. This CDR3 has 13 residues. V dropped 7 bases and J dropped 7; count of bases not matched to a gene: 5. Germline V gene lookup returns CDR1 SGDLS and CDR2 YYNGEE. Written as DNA, the CDR3 is TGTGCCAGCCCAGACAGGGGGCGGAATGAGCAGTTCTTC. Its translation is CASPDRGRNEQFF. Complete variable domain (other parts from reference TRBV9 and TRBJ2-1): DSGVTQTPKHLITATGQRVTLRCSPRSGDLSVYWYQQSLDQGLQFLIQYYNGEERAKGNILERFSAQQFPDLHSELNLSSLELGDSALYFCASPDRGRNEQFFGPGTRLTVL.

This clonotype was seen a handful of times. A much larger clone lies a single base off, so this may be a read error. The rearrangement uses TRBV7-9 and TRBJ2-7; TRBD1 matches at 8 bases. The germline CDR1 and CDR2 sequences are SEHNR and FQNEAQ (reference sequence). This CDR3 is built from 15 residues. The junction had 8 bases not matched to a gene; V was cut back by 4 bases and J by 3 bases. This chain's CDR3 is CASSWTGKGGYEQYF. Here the CDR3 DNA reads TGTGCCAGCAGCTGGACAGGGAAAGGGGGCTACGAGCAGTACTTC.

For this clonotype: Given the absence of the conserved phenylalanine or tryptophan at the CDR3 end, a read error is likely. The CDR3 here is CASSHPGSYNEQFL. The CDR3 DNA reads as TGTGCCAGCAGCCATCCAGGGTCCTACAATGAGCAGTTCCTC. V is TRBV3-1 and J is TRBJ2-1, with D maybe TRBD1 (5 bases). The CDR3 contains 14 residues. V gave up 3 bases and J gave up 1 base, with 7 bases separating them. Germline lookup yields CDR1 LGHDT and CDR2 YNNKEL (reference sequence).

By share of the sample, this clonotype is medium-sized (0.01 to 0.1%). The chain joins TRBV28 to TRBJ2-7; D is undetermined. Trimming took off 5 bases at V and 7 bases at J, with 12 bases between the two ends. There are 12 residues in the CDR3. Germline CDR1 and CDR2: MDHEN and SYDVKM. CDR3: CASSPGLREQYF. In DNA, the CDR3 is TGTGCCAGCAGTCCGGGCTTGAGAGAGCAGTACTTC.

In its sample, this clonotype was seen many times. This chain links TRBV20-1 with TRBJ2-7; D might be TRBD1 (5 bases). The germline V gene has CDR1 DFQATT and CDR2 SNEGSKA (reference sequence). V lost 5 bases and J 0 bases, leaving 14 bases between the germline ends. This CDR3 spans 14 amino acids. The CDR3 is CSASRGTSSYEQYF. The CDR3 DNA sequence: TGCAGTGCTTCAAGGGGAACAAGCTCCTACGAGCAGTACTTC.

The chain links TRBV14 to TRBJ2-1; no clear D gene. Per germline, CDR1 SGHDN and CDR2 FVKESK. The CDR3 is 12 amino acids. The V gene lost 4 bases and the J gene lost 7 bases, with 8 bases spanning the gap. The CDR3 is CASSRTRNEQFF. CDR3 bases: TGTGCCAGCAGCCGCACAAGAAATGAGCAGTTCTTC.

This clonotype has more than one count but fewer than ten. The chain carries TRBV11-2 and TRBJ1-2; no firm D call. Germline V gene sequence: CDR1 SGHAT, CDR2 FQNNGV. V was trimmed by 3 bases and J by 4 bases, leaving 6 bases between them. CDR3 length: 12 amino acids. In DNA, the CDR3 is TGTGCCAGCAGCTTCCGCTCCTATGGCTACACCTTC. Protein sequence: CASSFRSYGYTF.

This clonotype was picked up many times. V usage is TRBV7-9 and J usage is TRBJ2-3; 11 nucleotides align to TRBD2. The CDR3 consists of 17 residues. The germline V gene has CDR1 SEHNR and CDR2 FQNEAQ (reference sequence). The V and J ends lost 4 bases and 4 bases, in that order; junction bases with no gene match: 10. The CDR3 reads CASSWGLAVLEADTQYF. The DNA of the CDR3 is TGTGCCAGCAGCTGGGGACTAGCGGTACTTGAGGCAGATACGCAGTATTTT.